This T cell receptor beta chain came from a study of shared T cell receptors in the human thymus. The CDR3 length is 17 residues. The germline V and J ends were trimmed by 0 bases and 0 bases, with 13 bases remaining between them. Germline loops: CDR1 LGHNA, CDR2 YNFKEQ. This table comes from immunoSEQ multiplex PCR, and its TCRdb copy is limited to in-frame clones, with some not included. This table has about 660,000 clones, roughly 90% appearing once. This same sample was also part of a study on human thymus T cells. That study reports: All donors were healthy Finnish infants who were undergoing corrective surgery to treat congenital heart defects. It was from resections taken during corrective heart surgery that the thymus tissue came. Thymic as well as blood repertoires seemed to favor certain V and J genes unevenly. Related research described strongly overlapping thymic repertoires in unrelated people.

Sequenced sample: thymocytes. This TCR derives from a boy under three years old with a congenital heart defect. The V and J genes are TRBV4-2 and TRBJ2-3; unclear D gene. In DNA, the CDR3 is TGTGCCAGCAGCCAAGATGTAGGAGCTACTAGCACAGATACGCAGTATTTT. This translates into CASSQDVGATSTDTQYF.